This TCR beta chain was identified during a study of T cell responses to AZD1222 COVID-19 vaccine. Points from the study as a whole: It was only after the peak T cell response that any repertoires were sampled. The donor cohort was predominantly white British with a female majority, and clonal diversity may have been underestimated. Distributed over spike, vaccine-associated CD4 TCRs predominated at 160-218 and 743-854. Close to half of spike-specific TCRs reportedly recognize unmutated variant regions.

Libraries were prepared by immunoSEQ multiplex PCR; TCRdb keeps only in-frame clonotypes and omits some of them. The table has fewer than 200,000 clones, approximately 90% seen once. In regard to this clone: No antigen is known for it.

The CDR3 totals 13 residues. V was clipped by 3 bases and J by 7 bases, with 7 bases between them. Germline CDR1 reads MNHNS; CDR2 reads SASEGT. The source was peripheral blood, collected 28 days after the second dose of the MenACWY control vaccine. The chain links TRBV6-1 to TRBJ1-6; no clear D. This receptor was obtained from an adult who received the MenACWY meningococcal vaccine as a control. CDR3: CASSDRRNSPLHF. The DNA of the CDR3 is TGTGCCAGCAGTGACAGACGAAATTCACCCCTCCACTTT.